A selection of T cell receptor beta chains follows, all from one sample in a study of radiation and T cells in renal cell carcinoma. Libraries were prepared by immunoSEQ multiplex PCR; TCRdb keeps only in-frame clonotypes and omits some of them. The sample consists of 70,000 to 100,000 clones, about 86% of them appearing once. This specimen was blood, taken from a patient whose treatment included radiotherapy and nephrectomy. Every receptor here comes from a woman aged 50 to 60 with renal cell carcinoma. CDR3s include the opening cysteine and the closing phenylalanine or tryptophan. The D gene is left open where the match is weak.

TRBJ1-5	TRBV21-1	.	TGTGCCAGCAGCAAAAGGACAGGGGAGGGAAGAGGCAATCAGCCCCAGCATTTT	CASSKRTGEGRGNQPQHF
TRBJ2-2	TRBV21-1	.	TGTGCCAGCAGCACGTGGGACAGGGGGCCGCAGGCGGATACGAACACCGGGGAGCTGTTTTTT	CASSTWDRGPQADTNTGELFF
TRBJ2-7	TRBV2	.	TGTGCCAGCAGCTCGGTCTACGAGCAGTACTTC	CASSSVYEQYF
TRBJ2-5	TRBV2	.	TGTGCCAGCAGAACTCAGACAAGTGTCGAGACCCAGTACTTC	CASRTQTSVETQYF
TRBJ1-5	TRBV27	.	TGTGCCAGCAGTTTATCGAGGGGCAATCAGCCCCAGCATTTT	CASSLSRGNQPQHF
TRBJ1-3	TRBV6-5	TRBD1	TGTGCGGCAGGGGGAGAAGGAAACACCATATATTTT	CAAGGEGNTIYF
TRBJ2-2	TRBV28	.	TGTGCCAGCAGTTTAGGAGGTACGACCGGGGAGCTGTTTTTT	CASSLGGTTGELFF
TRBJ1-5	TRBV7-2	.	TGTGCCAGCAGCCCGACCGGGGCCGTAGATAGCAATCAGCCCCAGCATTTT	CASSPTGAVDSNQPQHF
TRBJ2-2	TRBV27	TRBD2	TGTGCCAGCAGTCGGGCGGGAGGATCCGGGGAGCTGTTTTTT	CASSRAGGSGELFF
TRBJ1-1	TRBV19	.	TGTGCCAGTAGTATGAGCAGGGATACGAACACTGAAGCTTTCTTT	CASSMSRDTNTEAFF
TRBJ1-1	TRBV5-1	.	TGCGCCAGCAGCTTGGCGGGGCAGGACACTGAAGCTTTCTTT	CASSLAGQDTEAFF
TRBJ1-2	TRBV28	TRBD1	TGTGCCAGCAGCTCCCTGGGACAGGGGGCTGATGGCTACACCTTC	CASSSLGQGADGYTF
TRBJ2-1	TRBV4-1	.	TGCGCCAGCAGCCAAGATGGAGGGCTAGCAGGCTCTCAGTTCTTC	CASSQDGGLAGSQFF
TRBJ2-3	TRBV7-2	.	TGTGCCAGCAGCTTAGTCGTATCGGCCAGGGGACTGGAGTATTTT	CASSLVVSARGLEYF
TRBJ2-4	TRBV7-2	TRBD2	TGTGCCAGCAGCTTAGCGAAGATAGCGGGGAGCATTCAGTACTTC	CASSLAKIAGSIQYF
TRBJ2-1	TRBV15	TRBD2	TGTGCCACCAGCAGAGAGATCGGGAGGGAGTACAATGAGCAGTTCTTC	CATSREIGREYNEQFF